Shown below are 21 T cell receptor beta chains from a single sample sequenced in a study of T cells after yellow fever vaccination. TCRdb re-analysed the 5' RACE reads in MiXCR, keeping a single row per CDR3 protein. The sample shows just under 600,000 distinct CDR3 sequences, approximately 12% of them seen only once. This specimen was PBMCs, taken on the day of the yellow fever booster vaccination. Receptor source: a young man who received the YFV17D yellow fever vaccine.

V usage is TRBV28 and J usage is TRBJ2-2; D remains unclear. V shed 8 bases and J shed 4 bases, with 8 bases lying between them. The CDR3 sequence is 12 residues long. Germline values: CDR1 MDHEN, CDR2 SYDVKM. CDR3 in DNA: TGTGCCAGCCTGCCGCTCACCGGGGAGCTGTTTTTT. Residues: CASLPLTGELFF.

This clonotype was observed a few times. The gene calls are TRBV18 and TRBJ2-1; no clear D. Germline V gene data show CDR1 as KGHSH and CDR2 as LQKENI. The V end was cut by 1 base, the J end by 5 bases, with 6 bases between. CDR3 length equals 13 residues. CDR3 residues: CASSPLNNNEQFF. The CDR3 DNA sequence: TGTGCCAGCTCACCACTAAATAACAATGAGCAGTTCTTC.

J is TRBJ2-2 and V is TRBV7-2; 10 bases agree with TRBD2. The CDR3 totals 15 residues. J gave up 4 bases and V 5 bases, and 4 bases lay outside the gene matches. Per the germline V gene, CDR1 is SGHTA and CDR2 is FQGNSA. CDR3 loop: CASSAGLASTGELFF. CDR3 nucleotides: TGTGCCAGCAGCGCGGGACTAGCGAGCACCGGGGAGCTGTTTTTT.

V usage is TRBV6-1 and J usage is TRBJ1-2; D gene uncertain. The CDR3 has 14 amino acids. V was cut by 2 bases and J by 4 bases, with 11 bases left in between. Germline-derived CDR1 and CDR2 are MNHNS and SASEGT. In DNA form, the CDR3 reads TGTGCCAGCAGTGAAATCGGCGGGTCCTATGGCTACACCTTC. Protein sequence: CASSEIGGSYGYTF.

The genes are TRBV2 and TRBJ2-7; 8 bases are shared with TRBD2. Germline-derived CDR1 and CDR2 are SNHLY and FYNNEI. The V gene end was trimmed by 5 bases and the J gene end by 4 bases; junction bases not matched to a gene: 19. CDR3 size: 18 residues. As DNA, the CDR3 is TGTGCCAGCAGTACCCGGAGTAGCGGGGTCTACCACACTTACGAGCAGTACTTC. This codes for CASSTRSSGVYHTYEQYF.

In its sample, this clonotype was seen a few times. V gene TRBV5-1 combines with J gene TRBJ2-1, with D perhaps TRBD2 (6 bases). The germline V gene encodes CDR1 SGHRS and CDR2 YFSETQ. V lost 1 base and J lost 6, with 14 bases in between. The CDR3 is 15 residues long. The CDR3 DNA follows: TGCGCCAGCAGCTTGTTAGCGGATGGGGGCAATGAGCAGTTCTTC. Its protein product is CASSLLADGGNEQFF.

This clonotype was seen a handful of times. The V gene is TRBV30, the J gene TRBJ2-7; D is perhaps TRBD1 (5 bases). With 2 bases removed from V and 7 bases from J, the gap between germline ends came to 12 bases. The CDR3 is 12 amino acids. The V gene's germline CDR1 is GTSNPN and CDR2 SVGIG (reference sequence). The CDR3 DNA is TGTGCCTGGAGTTTATTAACAGGAGAGCAGTACTTC. Translating it yields CAWSLLTGEQYF.

This clonotype has more than one count but fewer than ten. This chain links TRBV20-1 with TRBJ2-5; TRBD2 is a possible D gene (6 bases). The CDR3 contains 13 residues. The germline V and J ends were trimmed by 6 bases and 5 bases, with 16 bases remaining between them. CDR1 and CDR2 from the germline V gene are DFQATT and SNEGSKA (reference sequence). As DNA, the CDR3 is TGCAGTGCCGATCGGGGGAGTTTTGAGACCCAGTACTTC. Translating gives CSADRGSFETQYF.

The table lists this clonotype with many counts. The chain couples TRBV3-1 to TRBJ2-7; 7 bases fit TRBD1. Trimming at V came to 6 bases and at J to 0 bases, leaving 8 bases not matched to a gene. In germline, CDR1 is LGHDT, CDR2 YNNKEL (reference sequence). There are 15 residues in the CDR3. The CDR3: CASSFRGSYSYEQYF. The CDR3, as DNA: TGTGCCAGCAGTTTCAGGGGGTCCTACTCCTACGAGCAGTACTTC.

This clonotype was detected only a few times. V is TRBV23-1 and J is TRBJ1-2; 7 positions match TRBD1. TRBV23-1 is labeled an ORF, and its function is uncertain. The CDR3 is 17 amino acids. The J segment lost 0 bases and the V segment lost 4 bases, leaving 11 bases of the junction unmatched. The CDR3 DNA follows: TGCGCCAGCAGTCTTTCAGCCCACAGGGGATCTAACTATGGCTACACCTTC. It codes for CASSLSAHRGSNYGYTF.

The chain employs TRBV20-1 and TRBJ2-1; 13 positions match TRBD2. The germline V gene encodes CDR1 DFQATT and CDR2 SNEGSKA (reference sequence). With V trimmed by 4 bases and J by 7 bases, 4 bases remained unmatched. The CDR3 consists of 14 residues. The CDR3 nucleotides read TGCAGTGCTACCGGGACTAGCGGGATGAATGAGCAGTTCTTC. Residues: CSATGTSGMNEQFF.

The sample holds a few counts of this clonotype. The chain couples TRBV7-2 to TRBJ2-5, with D possibly TRBD1 on 6 matching bases. Trimming left V 6 bases short and J 3 bases short, with 14 bases between. Looked up from germline, CDR1 is SGHTA and CDR2 is FQGNSA. The CDR3 extends over 14 amino acids. The CDR3 DNA is TGTGCCAGCAGTTCTGGGACACAAAAAGAGACCCAGTACTTC. It yields the protein CASSSGTQKETQYF. The full variable domain, its missing parts supplied by reference TRBV7-2 and TRBJ2-5, is GAGVSQSPSNKVTEKGKDVELRCDPISGHTALYWYRQSLGQGLEFLIYFQGNSAPDKSGLPSDRFSAERTGGSVSTLTIQRTQQEDSAVYLCASSSGTQKETQYFGPGTRLLVL.

This clonotype occurred a few times. The chain couples TRBV2 to TRBJ1-4, with a possible D match to TRBD1 (6 bases). This CDR3 spans 15 amino acids. The germline CDR1 and CDR2 sequences are SNHLY and FYNNEI. V was pared by 1 base and J by 8 bases, with 14 bases between. The CDR3 sequence: CASSEVAGAWEKLFF. As DNA, the CDR3 is TGTGCCAGCAGTGAAGTGGCAGGGGCTTGGGAAAAACTGTTTTTT.

V gene TRBV19 combines with J gene TRBJ2-4, with 10 bases fitting TRBD2. The V and J ends lost 7 bases and 5 bases, in that order; junction bases with no gene match: 14. Germline CDR1 and CDR2: LNHDA and SQIVND (reference sequence). This CDR3 has 17 residues. The CDR3 region is CASTFILAGGVENIQYF. Written as DNA, the CDR3 is TGTGCCAGTACCTTTATATTAGCGGGGGGCGTCGAAAACATTCAGTACTTC.

The genes are TRBV7-2 and TRBJ2-5; 7 nucleotides line up with TRBD2. Germline CDR1 and CDR2: SGHTA and FQGNSA. The CDR3 spans 14 residues. Unmatched junction bases numbered 9, after V lost 7 bases and J lost 4 bases. CDR3 DNA sequence: TGTGCCAGCACCCTACTAGCGAGCCGAGAGACCCAGTACTTC. Translated, it gives CASTLLASRETQYF.

The V and J genes are TRBV29-1 and TRBJ2-1; 8 bases agree with TRBD2. CDR1 and CDR2 from the germline V gene are SQVTM and ANQGSEA. The length of the CDR3 is 14 residues. J was trimmed by 6 bases and V by 6 bases; bases with no gene match: 10. As DNA, the CDR3 is TGCAGCGTCGCGGGGGGACGGGAGCTCAATGAGCAGTTCTTC. Its translation is CSVAGGRELNEQFF.

This sequence joins TRBV25-1 and TRBJ2-7; D is unresolved. The V gene's germline CDR1 is MGHDK and CDR2 SYGVNS. The CDR3 extends over 12 amino acids. V was pared by 7 bases and J by 2 bases, with 9 bases between. CDR3 residues: CASKDRAYEQYF. The CDR3, as DNA: TGTGCCAGCAAGGACCGAGCCTACGAGCAGTACTTC.

This rearrangement joins TRBV5-1 to TRBJ2-7, with TRBD2 matching over 9 bases. The CDR3 covers 15 residues. The V segment lost 2 bases and the J segment 2 bases; nucleotides outside the gene matches: 5. Germline CDR1 and CDR2: SGHRS and YFSETQ. As DNA, the CDR3 is TGCGCCAGCAGCTTAACTAGCGGGTACACCTACGAGCAGTACTTC. This gives the protein CASSLTSGYTYEQYF.

This clonotype was counted a single time. This chain links TRBV20-1 with TRBJ2-7; TRBD2 agrees at 8 bases. With V trimmed by 6 bases and J by 6 bases, 16 bases remained unmatched. This CDR3 is 15 amino acids long. Germline V CDR1 and CDR2: DFQATT, SNEGSKA (reference sequence). CDR3 region: CSAGGVGGLLGEQYF. The CDR3 DNA sequence: TGCAGTGCCGGGGGGGTAGGGGGGCTCTTGGGCGAGCAGTACTTC.

Only a few counts were recorded for this clonotype. The V and J genes are TRBV28 and TRBJ2-1, with 10 bases lining up with TRBD2. The CDR3 is 15 residues long. Trimming removed 5 bases from V and 7 bases from J; junction bases left unmatched: 8. CDR1 and CDR2 (germline): MDHEN, SYDVKM. CDR3 DNA sequence: TGTGCCAGCAGTACCTCTAGCGGGAGAAGGAATGAGCAGTTCTTC. Protein sequence: CASSTSSGRRNEQFF.

This clonotype turned up a few times. The chain links TRBV20-1 to TRBJ1-5, with 9 bases lining up with TRBD1. The CDR3 sequence is 14 residues long. The germline CDR1 and CDR2 sequences are DFQATT and SNEGSKA (reference sequence). V was pared by 6 bases and J by 5 bases, with 8 bases of the junction left unmatched. The CDR3 bases are TGCAGTGCGCCGGGACAGGGAAGGGATCAGCCCCAGCATTTT. Its translation is CSAPGQGRDQPQHF.